Below, 32 T cell receptor beta chains from the same sample are listed, as sequenced in a study of cytomegalovirus exposure and HLA in healthy donors. The PCR contained 60 Vbeta and 13 Jbeta primers. Assay used: immunoSEQ multiplex PCR; TCRdb lists only in-frame clones, some missing. Of 140,000 to 150,000 clones in the sample, roughly three quarters are singletons; the top ten hold 2.5% to 3%. The sample taken for sequencing was PBMCs. These receptors originate from a female donor in good health and CMV-seronegative.

The chain links TRBV6-5 to TRBJ2-1, with a tentative D call TRBD2 (6 bases). The CDR3 consists of 13 residues. Per germline, CDR1 MNHEY and CDR2 SVGAGI. The V end was cut by 8 bases, the J end by 0 bases, with 8 bases between. The CDR3 loop is CASRGSSYNEQFF. CDR3 bases: TGTGCCAGCCGGGGGAGCTCCTACAATGAGCAGTTCTTC.

V and J are TRBV7-2 and TRBJ2-7, with 12 bases matching TRBD2. J gave up 0 bases and V 2 bases, and 5 bases lay outside the gene matches. The CDR3 loop spans 17 amino acids. Germline lookup yields CDR1 SGHTA and CDR2 FQGNSA. The CDR3: CASSLTTSGGYSYEQYF. The CDR3 nucleotides are TGTGCCAGCAGCTTAACGACTAGCGGGGGCTACTCCTACGAGCAGTACTTC.

The chain recombines TRBV28 with TRBJ2-5; maybe TRBD1 (6 bases). CDR1 is MDHEN, CDR2 SYDVKM, per germline. V shed 9 bases and J shed 0 bases, with 26 bases lying between them. CDR3 length equals 18 residues. The CDR3 bases are TGTGCCAGTGAAGCGCCCAGGGGTATGGTTGGGAACCAAGAGACCCAGTACTTC. This codes for CASEAPRGMVGNQETQYF.

The chain couples TRBV28 to TRBJ2-1; 7 bases agree with TRBD1. The germline CDR1 and CDR2 sequences are MDHEN and SYDVKM. Trimming removed 5 bases from V and 8 bases from J; junction bases left unmatched: 6. The CDR3 runs 13 residues. The CDR3 spells CASSTGVWDEQFF. Here the CDR3 DNA reads TGTGCCAGCAGTACAGGGGTCTGGGATGAGCAGTTCTTC. The whole variable domain, remainder taken from reference TRBV28 and TRBJ2-1, is DVKVTQSSRYLVKRTGEKVFLECVQDMDHENMFWYRQDPGLGLRLIYFSYDVKMKEKGDIPEGYSVSREKKERFSLILESASTNQTSMYLCASSTGVWDEQFFGPGTRLTVL.

V is TRBV4-2 and J is TRBJ2-1; D might be TRBD2 (6 bases). Germline loops: CDR1 LGHNA, CDR2 YNFKEQ. The CDR3 contains 16 residues. The V end was cut by 4 bases, the J end by 4 bases, with 17 bases between. Here the CDR3 DNA reads TGTGCCAGCAGCCCCACCCGGGAGTGGGGGTACAATGAGCAGTTCTTC. Protein sequence: CASSPTREWGYNEQFF.

This chain joins TRBV5-1 and TRBJ2-1, with 8 bases matching TRBD2. V was clipped by 0 bases and J by 2 bases; unmatched bases: 10. The length of the CDR3 is 18 residues. Germline assignment: CDR1 SGHRS and CDR2 YFSETQ. Here the CDR3 DNA reads TGCGCCAGCAGCTTGGCCAAGGGGCATAGCGGGACCTACAATGAGCAGTTCTTC. Its translation: CASSLAKGHSGTYNEQFF.

The chain combines TRBV5-1 with TRBJ2-7; 8 bases map to TRBD1. CDR3 length: 14 amino acids. Germline CDR1 is SGHRS and CDR2 is YFSETQ. J gave up 4 bases and V 4 bases, and 7 bases lay outside the gene matches. The DNA of the CDR3 is TGCGCCAGCAGCCCAGACAGGGGTGGGTACGAGCAGTACTTC. This sequence encodes CASSPDRGGYEQYF.

The J gene is TRBJ1-1, the V gene TRBV5-6; tentatively, D is TRBD1 (6 bases). The germline V gene has CDR1 SGHDT and CDR2 YYEEEE. CDR3 size: 13 residues. V lost 0 bases to trimming and J lost 11 bases, with 14 bases between them. The CDR3: CASSLDRVSGAFF. CDR3 coding DNA: TGTGCCAGCAGCTTGGACAGGGTCAGTGGGGCTTTCTTT.

The chain couples TRBV4-2 to TRBJ1-3; 8 bases agree with TRBD1. The CDR3 runs 15 residues. V lost 3 bases to trimming and J lost 2 bases; unmatched junction nucleotides: 3. Germline-derived CDR1 and CDR2 are LGHNA and YNFKEQ. The CDR3 region has the DNA TGTGCCAGCAGCCAGGCACAGGGGGCTGGAAACACCATATATTTT. Translated: CASSQAQGAGNTIYF.

This clone has just one count. The genes are TRBV7-2 and TRBJ2-3; 12 bases are a match to TRBD2. With 1 base clipped from V and 5 bases from J, the junction kept 7 bases outside the gene matches. CDR3 length: 17 amino acids. Germline V gene data show CDR1 as SGHTA and CDR2 as FQGNSA. The CDR3 loop reads CASSLGLAGGLRDTQYF. In DNA form, the CDR3 reads TGTGCCAGCAGCTTAGGCCTAGCGGGGGGGCTAAGAGATACGCAGTATTTT.

This chain joins TRBV28 and TRBJ2-7; no firm D call. Trimming pared 5 bases from V and 3 bases from J, leaving 17 bases between. Germline CDR1 reads MDHEN; CDR2 reads SYDVKM. The CDR3 totals 15 residues. In DNA form, the CDR3 reads TGTGCCAGCAGTCCGTCTGATTTGAGATTCTACGAGCAGTACTTC. Its translation is CASSPSDLRFYEQYF.

This chain connects TRBV7-9 to TRBJ2-1, with D possibly being TRBD2 (6 bases). Germline CDR1 reads SEHNR; CDR2 reads FQNEAQ (reference sequence). The CDR3 has 13 residues. V shed 0 bases and J shed 10 bases, with 10 bases lying between them. The CDR3 loop reads CASSLAGRQEQFF. The CDR3 nucleotides read TGTGCCAGCAGCTTAGCCGGGAGACAGGAGCAGTTCTTC. The full variable domain, in which reference TRBV7-9 and TRBJ2-1 provide the parts outside the CDR3, is DTGVSQNPRHKITKRGQNVTFRCDPISEHNRLYWYRQTLGQGPEFLTYFQNEAQLEKSRLLSDRFSAERPKGSFSTLEIQRTEQGDSAMYLCASSLAGRQEQFFGPGTRLTVL.

J is TRBJ2-3 and V is TRBV7-9, with 9 positions matching TRBD2. This CDR3 is built from 16 residues. Looked up from germline, CDR1 is SEHNR and CDR2 is FQNEAQ (reference sequence). The V and J ends lost 3 bases and 1 base, in that order; junction bases with no gene match: 5. CDR3 sequence (DNA): TGTGCCAGCAGCTTCCGGGCGGGGGGGGGCACAGATACGCAGTATTTT. Residues: CASSFRAGGGTDTQYF.

This clone is a singleton in its sample. The chain uses TRBV4-2 and TRBJ1-5, with a tentative D call TRBD1 (6 bases). Trimming pared 2 bases from V and 5 bases from J, leaving 19 bases between. Looked up from germline, CDR1 is LGHNA and CDR2 is YNFKEQ. The length of the CDR3 is 17 residues. As DNA, the CDR3 is TGTGCCAGCAGCCAATACCCCGGGACAAGCAACGATCAGCCCCAGCATTTT. Its protein is CASSQYPGTSNDQPQHF.

This chain links TRBV28 with TRBJ1-2; 8 nucleotides agree with TRBD1. Germline trimming cut 5 bases from V and 5 bases from J; bases unmatched to any gene: 4. CDR1 and CDR2 from the germline V gene are MDHEN and SYDVKM. The CDR3 extends over 13 amino acids. The CDR3 DNA reads TGTGCCAGCAGTCAACAGGGGGGGTATGGCTACACCTTC. It is translated as CASSQQGGYGYTF.

This clone has only one observation. J is TRBJ1-4 and V is TRBV4-2; 7 bases are a match to TRBD1. The CDR3 spans 15 residues. V trimming: 4 bases; J trimming: 8 bases; junction bases outside the gene matches: 10. From germline, CDR1 is LGHNA and CDR2 YNFKEQ. CDR3 nucleotides: TGTGCCAGCAGCCCTCGGACAGCCAGGGGGGAAAAACTGTTTTTT. This translates into CASSPRTARGEKLFF.

This sequence joins TRBV6-4 and TRBJ2-2, with D tentatively TRBD2 (6 bases). Per germline, CDR1 MRHNA and CDR2 SNTAGT. V lost 3 bases and J 4 bases, leaving 9 bases between the germline ends. The length of the CDR3 is 14 residues. As DNA, the CDR3 is TGTGCCAGCAGTGAGGGGGGTGGCACCGGGGAGCTGTTTTTT. Encoded protein: CASSEGGGTGELFF.

This clone was counted once. This chain links TRBV7-2 with TRBJ1-2; possibly TRBD1 for D (6 bases). V lost 6 bases, J lost 4 bases, and 18 bases lay in between. The germline V gene encodes CDR1 SGHTA and CDR2 FQGNSA. The CDR3 totals 15 residues. CDR3: CASSFGGGVRYGYTF. DNA for the CDR3: TGTGCCAGCAGTTTTGGGGGCGGAGTCCGCTATGGCTACACCTTC. The full variable domain, in which reference TRBV7-2 and TRBJ1-2 provide the parts outside the CDR3, is GAGVSQSPSNKVTEKGKDVELRCDPISGHTALYWYRQSLGQGLEFLIYFQGNSAPDKSGLPSDRFSAERTGGSVSTLTIQRTQQEDSAVYLCASSFGGGVRYGYTFGSGTRLTVV.

The V call is TRBV5-4, the J call TRBJ2-1, with D tentatively TRBD2 (6 bases). CDR3 length: 15 residues. Trimming stripped 3 bases from V and 10 bases from J, with 20 bases between. The germline CDR1 and CDR2 sequences are SGHNT and YYREEE (reference sequence). Here the CDR3 reads CASSSLTGLMGEQFF. DNA of the CDR3: TGTGCCAGCAGCTCCCTAACGGGACTTATGGGCGAGCAGTTCTTC.

The chain is built from TRBV28 and TRBJ2-3, with D tentatively TRBD2 (6 bases). Germline-derived CDR1 and CDR2 are MDHEN and SYDVKM. The ends were cut back, 4 bases at V and 0 bases at J, with 8 bases in the middle. CDR3 length: 14 amino acids. CDR3 DNA: TGTGCCAGCAGTTGGGGGACTAGCACAGATACGCAGTATTTT. Its protein is CASSWGTSTDTQYF. Full variable domain (rest looked up from reference TRBV28 and TRBJ2-3): DVKVTQSSRYLVKRTGEKVFLECVQDMDHENMFWYRQDPGLGLRLIYFSYDVKMKEKGDIPEGYSVSREKKERFSLILESASTNQTSMYLCASSWGTSTDTQYFGPGTRLTVL.

The CDR3 spells CASSLGSGLRADNEQFF. DNA for the CDR3: TGTGCCAGCAGCTTAGGATCCGGGTTGAGGGCCGACAATGAGCAGTTCTTC. J is TRBJ2-1 and V is TRBV7-9, with D possibly TRBD2 on 5 matching bases. The CDR3 is 17 amino acids. Trimming removed 1 base at V and 5 bases at J, with 18 bases between. CDR1 and CDR2 from the germline V gene are SEHNR and FQNEAQ (reference sequence).

The chain carries TRBV14 and TRBJ1-6; D is unclear. Trimming stripped 1 base from V and 3 bases from J, with 22 bases between. The CDR3 runs to 20 residues. In germline, CDR1 is SGHDN, CDR2 FVKESK. In DNA form, the CDR3 reads TGTGCCAGCAGCCAAGGAATCAAATGGAGAGGGCAGCTCTATAATTCACCCCTCCACTTT. This translates into CASSQGIKWRGQLYNSPLHF.

The V and J genes are TRBV28 and TRBJ2-5; 15 bases are shared with TRBD2. Germline trimming cut 7 bases from V and 7 bases from J; bases unmatched to any gene: 4. In germline, CDR1 is MDHEN, CDR2 SYDVKM. This CDR3 contains 14 residues. Written as DNA, the CDR3 is TGTGCCAGCACCCTGGGACTAGCGGGAGGGACCCAGTACTTC. This encodes CASTLGLAGGTQYF.

CDR3 protein: CASSAFGTAYNEQFF. CDR3 DNA sequence: TGTGCCAGCAGTGCCTTTGGGACAGCCTACAATGAGCAGTTCTTC. The gene calls are TRBV27 and TRBJ2-1, with 7 bases matching TRBD1. CDR1 is MNHEY, CDR2 SMNVEV, per germline (reference sequence). J gave up 2 bases and V 5 bases, and 6 bases lay outside the gene matches. The CDR3 is 15 amino acids.

The chain uses TRBV9 and TRBJ2-1; D is uncertain. The CDR3 is made up of 13 amino acids. Between the trimmed V and J ends, which lost 4 bases and 3 bases, there was a span of 8 bases. Per germline, CDR1 SGDLS and CDR2 YYNGEE. CDR3 DNA sequence: TGTGCCAGCAGCCCCTCAGACTACAATGAGCAGTTCTTC. Protein product: CASSPSDYNEQFF.

A note on this clone: One end of the junction varies from germline; a read error may be responsible. The rearrangement joins TRBV19 to TRBJ1-2; TRBD1 aligns across 8 bases. Germline V gene data show CDR1 as LNHDA and CDR2 as SQIVND (reference sequence). The CDR3 is 12 amino acids. The CDR3 spells CASSSTGARPSF. DNA for the CDR3: TGTGCCAGTAGTTCGACAGGGGCCCGCCCTTCCTTC.

As concerns this clone: The same CDR3 arises from other DNA sequences in this sample as well. This sequence joins TRBV28 and TRBJ2-1, with 10 bases identical to TRBD1. Looked up from germline, CDR1 is MDHEN and CDR2 is SYDVKM. V was clipped by 8 bases and J by 2 bases; unmatched bases: 12. CDR3 size: 17 residues. CDR3 sequence reads: CASGNLPGQGTYNEQFF. For the CDR3, the DNA is TGTGCCAGCGGTAACCTCCCGGGACAGGGGACCTACAATGAGCAGTTCTTC.

V is TRBV5-4 and J is TRBJ2-3, with D unclear. Germline-derived CDR1 and CDR2 are SGHNT and YYREEE (reference sequence). The V and J ends lost 0 bases and 2 bases respectively, with 7 bases between them. The CDR3 consists of 14 residues. This chain's CDR3 is CASSLGQATDTQYF. The CDR3 bases are TGTGCCAGCAGCTTGGGGCAGGCCACAGATACGCAGTATTTT.

J is TRBJ1-1 and V is TRBV28, with D possibly matching TRBD1 (6 bases). Germline V gene data show CDR1 as MDHEN and CDR2 as SYDVKM. The CDR3 contains 14 residues. The V and J ends lost 6 bases and 1 base respectively, with 12 bases between them. The CDR3 loop reads CASSRGGPNTEAFF. CDR3 coding DNA: TGTGCCAGCAGCCGAGGGGGACCGAACACTGAAGCTTTCTTT.

The CDR3 nucleotides are TGCGCCAGCAGCTCTCCGGGACTAGGCGGTTCAGAGACCCAGTACTTC. Its protein product is CASSSPGLGGSETQYF. The chain combines TRBV5-1 with TRBJ2-5, with 8 bases lining up with TRBD2. With V trimmed by 3 bases and J by 4 bases, 11 bases remained unmatched. Germline V gene data show CDR1 as SGHRS and CDR2 as YFSETQ. The CDR3 covers 16 residues.

The rearrangement links TRBV18 to TRBJ2-6, with 8 bases that match TRBD1. V shed 2 bases and J 0 bases; nucleotides not matched to a gene: 6. Germline CDR1 and CDR2: KGHSH and LQKENI. CDR3 length: 18 amino acids. CDR3 sequence: CASSPKRTGSSGANVLTF. Written as DNA, the CDR3 is TGTGCCAGCTCACCAAAGAGGACAGGGTCCTCTGGGGCCAACGTCCTGACTTTC.

The gene calls are TRBV9 and TRBJ2-7; the D gene is possibly TRBD2 (5 bases). The germline V and J ends were trimmed by 0 bases and 2 bases, with 6 bases remaining between them. CDR1 and CDR2 (germline): SGDLS, YYNGEE. The CDR3 is made up of 13 amino acids. As DNA, the CDR3 is TGTGCCAGCAGCGTAGGGGAGACCTACGAGCAGTACTTC. This sequence encodes CASSVGETYEQYF.